This is a list of T cell receptor beta chains from one sample in a study of T-cell memory formation after mild COVID-19. TCRdb re-called the 5' RACE reads through MiXCR, storing one row per CDR3 protein. The sample lists around 340,000 distinct CDR3 sequences, roughly 13% occurring once. Sequencing used PBMCs or a T cell subset sorted from them (not recorded which). Receptor source: a man aged 18 to 29 who had mild COVID-19 (a few samples of this study predate the infection). Cell type and time point are not known. Both conserved end residues are part of each CDR3.

TRBV20-1	13	CSARDQGYNEQFF
TRBV19	15	CASSISLSSYNEQFF
TRBV18	16	CASSPSQGFSGNTIYF
TRBV11-2	13	CASRSSPGETQYF
TRBV28	15	CASSQKGGLIDTQYF
TRBV6-5	16	CASSYSWGRKGNTIYF
TRBV6-2/TRBV6-3	15	CASTGRLPLYTEAFF
TRBV4-3	14	CASSQGTGISGLFF
TRBV19	14	CAVRRGLSTDTQYF
TRBV9	14	CASRVGQGSSPLHF
TRBV4-2	15	CASSQAERAGYGYTF
TRBV14	16	CASSQEPASSYNEQFF
TRBV29-1	14	CSVGVAGLSYEQYF
TRBV20-1	14	CSAGPRGNTGELFF
TRBV7-2	15	CASSESRWSGNEQFF
TRBV12-3/TRBV12-4	15	CASSLGSGRSTEAFF
TRBV7-2	14	CASSLFWTNYGYTF
TRBV30	13	CAFEAGRNQPQHF
TRBV15	14	CATSKVRGADTQYF
TRBV20-1	14	CSAGRQRDDEKLFF
TRBV20-1	15	CSALGGGGPPDTQYF
TRBV19	15	CASSMVQAGYYEQYF
TRBV5-1	15	CASSHPGAGYYEQYF
TRBV5-1	13	CASSSEAIDTQYF
TRBV11-3	15	CASSLDGRSYNEQFF
TRBV5-1	14	CASSGSGEGTESFF
TRBV18	13	CASSPGEAYEQYF
TRBV20-1	15	CSAGRQALSGNTIYF
TRBV4-1	16	CASSVFGPTDNQPQHF
TRBV15	15	CATSRDPGPQETQYF
TRBV5-1	12	CASSLRSTEAFF
TRBV7-3	15	CASSFGGGRQETQYF
TRBV18	18	CASSPRGQGAKTGNTIYF
TRBV7-9	14	CASSFWALNTEAFF
TRBV29-1	16	CSVAVAPGGPNYGYTF